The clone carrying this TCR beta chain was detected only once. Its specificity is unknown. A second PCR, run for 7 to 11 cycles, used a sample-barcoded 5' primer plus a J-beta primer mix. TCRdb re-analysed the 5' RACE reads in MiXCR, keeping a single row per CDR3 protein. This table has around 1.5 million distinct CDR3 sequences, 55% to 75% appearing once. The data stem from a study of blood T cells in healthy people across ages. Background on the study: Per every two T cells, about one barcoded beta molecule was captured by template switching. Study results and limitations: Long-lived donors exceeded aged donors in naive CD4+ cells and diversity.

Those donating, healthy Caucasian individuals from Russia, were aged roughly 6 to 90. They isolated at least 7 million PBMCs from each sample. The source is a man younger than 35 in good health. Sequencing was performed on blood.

The CDR3 nucleotides read TGTGCCAGCAGTGAAAGGTACAGCCTCTACAATGAGCAGTACTTC. Translated: CASSERYSLYNEQYF. The chain carries TRBV6-1 and TRBJ2-7; D is unclear. The length of the CDR3 is 15 residues. V lost 2 bases and J 7 bases, leaving 18 bases between the germline ends. Looked up from germline, CDR1 is MNHNS and CDR2 is SASEGT.